The source of this T cell receptor (beta chain) is a study of blood T cell repertoires in COVID-19. Study-level information: Acute-phase and convalescent COVID-19 samples originated in the United States, Italy and Spain. T cells, B-cell-depleted T cells, or PBMCs provided the cDNA or gDNA that served as material.

This CDR3 spans 16 amino acids. Germline V gene lookup returns CDR1 SEHNR and CDR2 FQNEAQ (reference sequence). J was trimmed by 3 bases and V by 5 bases; bases with no gene match: 9. The assay was immunoSEQ multiplex PCR, and TCRdb's table has in-frame clones only and misses some. Of fewer than 250,000 clones listed, around 88% are singletons. Source material: PBMCs or T cells enriched from blood (not recorded which). This chain links TRBV7-9 with TRBJ2-7; the match to TRBD2 covers 11 bases. This clonotype originated in a woman aged 45-65 years with acute COVID-19. CDR3: CASSNYGTSGNYEQYF. In DNA form, the CDR3 reads TGTGCCAGCAGCAACTACGGGACTAGCGGCAACTACGAGCAGTACTTC.